The 9 T cell receptor beta chains listed next were all sequenced from one sample in a study of T cell repertoires in cytomegalovirus infection. TCRdb recomputed calls from the reads with MiXCR, one row per CDR3 protein. The sample lists 400,000 or so distinct CDR3 sequences; less than 20% were seen once. Specimen: PBMCs. These receptors all stem from a human donor in good health (CMV status not recorded). Some clones in this sample may be carry-over from other donors' samples.

The rearrangement uses TRBV7-2 and TRBJ2-1; D unresolved. Germline CDR1 reads SGHTA; CDR2 reads FQGNSA. V lost 3 bases and J lost 5, with 11 bases in between. The CDR3 consists of 14 residues. In DNA form, the CDR3 reads TGTGCCAGCAGCTTTACGTTTGGGGACAATGAGCAGTTCTTC. This encodes CASSFTFGDNEQFF.

This clonotype appeared many times. The gene calls are TRBV6-6 and TRBJ2-7; D is ambiguous. V shed 7 bases and J shed 3 bases, with 13 bases lying between them. The CDR3 is made up of 13 amino acids. Germline CDR1 MNHNY, CDR2 SVGAGI (reference sequence). The CDR3 protein is CASTLSGGYEQYF. DNA for the CDR3: TGTGCCAGCACCCTATCAGGCGGCTACGAGCAGTACTTC.

This clonotype was counted only a few times. The J gene is TRBJ2-1, the V gene TRBV6-1, with TRBD1 as a possible D gene (5 bases). Germline assignment: CDR1 MNHNS and CDR2 SASEGT. V was clipped by 5 bases and J by 9 bases, with 14 bases between them. CDR3 length equals 13 residues. The CDR3 is CASSYQGNGEQFF. The CDR3 region has the DNA TGTGCCAGCAGTTACCAGGGAAATGGTGAGCAGTTCTTC.

The chain combines TRBV5-1 with TRBJ2-2, with 7 positions matching TRBD2. The CDR3 totals 20 residues. With 1 base clipped from V and 0 bases from J, the junction kept 15 bases outside the gene matches. Germline CDR1 reads SGHRS; CDR2 reads YFSETQ. The CDR3 bases are TGCGCCAGCAGCTTGAATGGAGGGAGGGCCATTGGTCCGAACACCGGGGAGCTGTTTTTT. Translating gives CASSLNGGRAIGPNTGELFF.

This clonotype was detected ten times or more. The genes are TRBV5-6 and TRBJ2-1, with D perhaps TRBD2 (7 bases). V lost 3 bases, J lost 0 bases, and 25 bases lay in between. This CDR3 spans 20 amino acids. CDR1 and CDR2 (germline): SGHDT, YYEEEE. In DNA form, the CDR3 reads TGTGCCAGCAGCTCACCCGTCAAACAGGGAGGGGATAGCTCCTACAATGAGCAGTTCTTC. Protein: CASSSPVKQGGDSSYNEQFF.

This clonotype was seen at least ten times. The V gene is TRBV7-2, the J gene TRBJ2-1; 8 nucleotides match TRBD2. The germline V gene encodes CDR1 SGHTA and CDR2 FQGNSA. V dropped 3 bases and J dropped 5; count of bases not matched to a gene: 9. The CDR3 has 16 residues. CDR3 residues: CASSFPGLAKHNEQFF. CDR3 nucleotide sequence: TGTGCCAGCAGCTTCCCAGGACTAGCCAAGCACAATGAGCAGTTCTTC.

This clonotype has just a few counts. V usage is TRBV7-2 and J usage is TRBJ2-2; D is unclear. This CDR3 comprises 16 residues. The V gene lost 2 bases and the J gene lost 0 bases, with 10 bases spanning the gap. CDR1 SGHTA and CDR2 FQGNSA come from the germline V gene. The CDR3 is CASSLNPATNTGELFF. CDR3 DNA: TGTGCCAGCAGCTTAAACCCAGCGACGAACACCGGGGAGCTGTTTTTT.

This rearrangement joins TRBV28 to TRBJ1-6; TRBD1 agrees at 8 bases. V dropped 6 bases and J dropped 8; count of bases not matched to a gene: 6. CDR1 and CDR2 (germline): MDHEN, SYDVKM. This CDR3 contains 14 residues. In nucleotides, the CDR3 is TGTGCCAGCAGCCAGGACAGGGAGGATTCACCCCTCCACTTT. Protein product: CASSQDREDSPLHF.

The sample holds many counts of this clonotype. The V call is TRBV11-3, the J call TRBJ2-1; D gene unclear. CDR3 size: 13 residues. Per germline, CDR1 SGHNT and CDR2 YENEEA. With 1 base removed from V and 5 bases from J, the gap between germline ends came to 6 bases. The CDR3 DNA reads as TGTGCCAGCAGCTTAGGACTCCACAATGAGCAGTTCTTC. It translates to CASSLGLHNEQFF.